Following are 16 T cell receptor beta chains from one sample sequenced in a study of blood T cell repertoires in COVID-19. Sequenced by immunoSEQ multiplex PCR; TCRdb stores in-frame clones only, minus some. The data contain about 170,000 clones, 60% to 85% of them singletons. Sequencing used peripheral blood. These TCRs come from a man aged 60 to 69 with acute or convalescent COVID-19.

V gene TRBV11-2 combines with J gene TRBJ2-7, with 7 bases identical to TRBD1. The germline gives CDR1 SGHAT, CDR2 FQNNGV. V dropped 1 base and J dropped 2; count of bases not matched to a gene: 5. The CDR3 totals 15 residues. The CDR3 region has the DNA TGTGCCAGCAGCTTAGCCGATACAGGGGCCTACGAGCAGTACTTC. Residues: CASSLADTGAYEQYF.

The V and J genes are TRBV4-3 and TRBJ1-1; D possibly corresponds to TRBD1 (5 bases). The CDR3 runs 15 residues. Germline V lookup: CDR1 LGHNA, CDR2 YSLEER. V lost 3 bases to trimming and J lost 1 base, with 12 bases between them. CDR3 protein: CASSQRRVGNTEAFF. The CDR3 region has the DNA TGCGCCAGCAGCCAGCGCAGGGTCGGGAACACTGAAGCTTTCTTT.

The chain employs TRBV10-3 and TRBJ1-4; 10 positions agree with TRBD1. The CDR3 sequence is 15 residues long. Germline V gene lookup returns CDR1 ENHRY and CDR2 SYGVKD. V lost 10 bases and J lost 10; bases outside the gene matches: 15. CDR3 loop: CARPTIWDRGAKLFF. The CDR3 bases are TGTGCCAGACCGACAATCTGGGACAGGGGCGCAAAACTGTTTTTT.

V and J are TRBV28 and TRBJ2-5; 8 bases are a match to TRBD1. CDR1 and CDR2 from the germline V gene are MDHEN and SYDVKM. J lost 3 bases, V lost 7 bases, and 7 bases had no gene match. CDR3 size: 14 residues. The CDR3 spells CASNPGGPEETQYF. The CDR3, as DNA: TGTGCCAGCAACCCAGGGGGCCCCGAAGAGACCCAGTACTTC.

The table lists this clone with many counts. The rearrangement links TRBV4-1 to TRBJ1-2, with D hard to call. Per germline, CDR1 MGHRA and CDR2 YSYEKL. There are 12 residues in the CDR3. V lost 0 bases, J lost 4 bases, and 3 bases lay in between. The CDR3 region is CASSQERYGYTF. The CDR3 DNA is TGCGCCAGCAGCCAAGAGCGCTATGGCTACACCTTC.

This clone appeared once. This chain connects TRBV4-3 to TRBJ2-3; D is possibly TRBD1 (6 bases). CDR1 and CDR2 from the germline V gene are LGHNA and YSLEER. V lost 8 bases to trimming and J lost 3 bases, with 15 bases between them. CDR3 length: 14 residues. CDR3 in DNA: TGCGCCAGCGGGCACACTAGGGGGACAGATACGCAGTATTTT. Translated: CASGHTRGTDTQYF.

Only a few counts were recorded for this clone. CDR3 in DNA: TGTGCCAGCAGCCAAGAGGGCCTCGAGCAGTACTTC. As protein: CASSQEGLEQYF. The gene calls are TRBV3-1 (or the pseudogene TRBV3-2) and TRBJ2-7; D is undetermined. CDR1 and CDR2 (germline): LGHDT, YNNKEL (reference sequence). There are 12 residues in the CDR3. Trimming took off 0 bases at V and 6 bases at J, with 6 bases between the two ends.

V is TRBV5-4 and J is TRBJ2-7; a possible D gene is TRBD1 (6 bases). CDR1 SGHNT and CDR2 YYREEE come from the germline V gene (reference sequence). This CDR3 contains 13 residues. With 2 bases removed from V and 6 bases from J, the gap between germline ends came to 12 bases. The CDR3 DNA sequence: TGTGCCAGCAGCTTAGCAGGGGCGCCCGAGCAGTACTTC. It codes for CASSLAGAPEQYF.

This clone was seen more than once but under ten times. This chain connects TRBV5-4 to TRBJ2-7; maybe TRBD2 (6 bases). The CDR3 length is 13 residues. V was shortened by 2 bases and J by 5 bases, with 11 bases between the two germline ends. In germline, CDR1 is SGHNT, CDR2 YYREEE (reference sequence). The CDR3 sequence: CASSFGGVNEQYF. In nucleotides, the CDR3 is TGTGCCAGCAGCTTCGGGGGAGTCAACGAGCAGTACTTC.

The genes are TRBV6-8 and TRBJ2-5; TRBD1 matches at 9 bases. The J segment lost 5 bases and the V segment lost 2 bases, leaving 6 bases of the junction unmatched. Looked up from germline, CDR1 is MNHGY and CDR2 is SAAAGT. The CDR3 has 15 residues. DNA of the CDR3: TGTGCCAGCAGTTACCGGGACAGGGATTTTGAGACCCAGTACTTC. This sequence encodes CASSYRDRDFETQYF.

This chain connects TRBV24-1 to TRBJ1-2; D not resolved. This CDR3 contains 13 residues. With 5 bases removed from V and 8 bases from J, the gap between germline ends came to 14 bases. Germline CDR1 KGHDR, CDR2 SFDVKD. CDR3 amino acids: CATSAYSSMGYTF. Here the CDR3 DNA reads TGTGCCACCAGTGCGTACAGCTCTATGGGCTACACCTTC.

The chain links TRBV7-2 to TRBJ1-1, with TRBD1 as a possible D gene (5 bases). The V gene lost 5 bases and the J gene lost 1 base, with 11 bases spanning the gap. Germline V lookup: CDR1 SGHTA, CDR2 FQGNSA. CDR3 length: 14 residues. CDR3 in DNA: TGTGCCAGCAGCCCAGACAGACAGAACACTGAAGCTTTCTTT. Amino acid sequence: CASSPDRQNTEAFF.

V and J are TRBV6-6 and TRBJ1-2, with D uncertain. Trimming stripped 0 bases from V and 7 bases from J, with 6 bases between. The CDR3 runs 12 residues. Germline-derived CDR1 and CDR2 are MNHNY and SVGAGI (reference sequence). The CDR3 DNA reads TGTGCCAGCAGTTACTCGGAGAGTGGCTACACCTTC. This encodes CASSYSESGYTF.

V is TRBV2 and J is TRBJ1-1, with 9 bases matching TRBD1. V lost 5 bases, J lost 6 bases, and 7 bases stayed unmatched. CDR3 size: 14 residues. From germline, CDR1 is SNHLY and CDR2 FYNNEI. The CDR3 nucleotides read TGTGCCAGCAGTAAGGGACAGGGTGCTTCTGAAGCTTTCTTT. It is translated as CASSKGQGASEAFF.

This clone has only a few counts. In DNA form, the CDR3 reads TGTGCCACCACAGTTCAGCGGGGGGGCACGAACACTGAAGCTTTCTTT. Amino acids: CATTVQRGGTNTEAFF. The V call is TRBV19, the J call TRBJ1-1, with TRBD1 as a possible D gene (6 bases). V was shortened by 10 bases and J by 1 base, with 22 bases between the two germline ends. CDR1 and CDR2 from the germline V gene are LNHDA and SQIVND (reference sequence). This CDR3 is built from 16 residues.

The chain uses TRBV4-3 and TRBJ2-7; 12 bases match TRBD1. This CDR3 region has 14 residues. V lost 6 bases, J lost 4 bases, and 4 bases stayed unmatched. CDR1 and CDR2 (germline): LGHNA, YSLEER. CDR3 protein: CASSRDRGRYEQYF. CDR3 in DNA: TGCGCCAGCAGTCGGGACAGGGGGCGGTACGAGCAGTACTTC.